This T cell receptor beta chain came from a study of T cells in Graves' hyperthyroidism and ophthalmopathy. Overall study context: The blood sample was taken at first diagnosis, before treatment began.

This clonotype was seen a few times. TCR beta CDR3 regions were amplified from RNA transcripts. The primer set for the first-round RT-PCR of the TCR CDR3 was HTBI. Using its own MiXCR run on the multiplex PCR reads, TCRdb lists one record per CDR3 protein. The table has roughly 700,000 distinct CDR3 sequences, about 15% seen once; the top ten hold roughly 10%. Exclusion followed for patients with uncontrolled infection, other autoimmune disease, pregnancy or lactation. Extraction of PBMCs used roughly 9.6 ml of fresh peripheral blood. Per germline, CDR1 SGDLS and CDR2 YYNGEE. Trimming removed 0 bases from V and 5 bases from J, with 14 bases in between. The CDR3 is made up of 15 amino acids.

The clonotype comes from a woman between 18 and 29 years old with Graves' hyperthyroidism. Specimen: blood. J is TRBJ2-5 and V is TRBV9; possibly TRBD2 for D (5 bases). The CDR3 region is CASSVGGAKAETQYF. Here the CDR3 DNA reads TGTGCCAGCAGCGTAGGGGGAGCAAAGGCGGAGACCCAGTACTTC.